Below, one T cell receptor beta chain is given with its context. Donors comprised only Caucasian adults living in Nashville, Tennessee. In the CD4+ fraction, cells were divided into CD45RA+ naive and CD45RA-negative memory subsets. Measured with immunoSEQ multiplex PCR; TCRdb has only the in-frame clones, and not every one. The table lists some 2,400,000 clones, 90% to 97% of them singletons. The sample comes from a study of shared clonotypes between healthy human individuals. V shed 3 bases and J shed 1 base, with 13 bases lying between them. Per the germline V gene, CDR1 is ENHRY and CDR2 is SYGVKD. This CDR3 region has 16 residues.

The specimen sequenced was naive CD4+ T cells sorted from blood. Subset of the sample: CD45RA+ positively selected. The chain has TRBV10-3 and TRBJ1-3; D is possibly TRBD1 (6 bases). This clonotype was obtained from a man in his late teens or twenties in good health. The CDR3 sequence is CAISESQGTSGNTIYF. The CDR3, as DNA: TGTGCCATCAGTGAATCCCAGGGGACGTCTGGAAACACCATATATTTT.